These 22 T cell receptor beta chains were sequenced from one sample in a study of T cells after yellow fever vaccination. TCRdb re-derived calls from the 5' RACE reads in MiXCR, one entry per CDR3 protein. This table holds 250,000 to 400,000 distinct CDR3 sequences, approximately 4% found once. The sample was PBMCs, taken 15 days after the yellow fever booster vaccination. The receptors derive from a man aged 18 to 35 who received the YFV17D yellow fever vaccine.

This clonotype was found a few times. The chain carries TRBV5-1 and TRBJ1-6, with no clear D. The CDR3 sequence is 13 residues long. V shed 1 base and J shed 7 bases, with 6 bases lying between them. In germline, CDR1 is SGHRS, CDR2 YFSETQ. CDR3 protein: CASSLHQNSPLHF. The DNA of the CDR3 is TGCGCCAGCAGCTTGCATCAGAATTCACCCCTCCACTTT.

Ten or more counts support this clonotype. This rearrangement joins TRBV7-3 to TRBJ2-1, with D possibly matching TRBD2 (6 bases). CDR3 length equals 9 residues. The germline gives CDR1 SGHTA, CDR2 FQGTGA. V was trimmed by 11 bases and J by 10 bases, leaving 9 bases between them. The CDR3 coding sequence is TGTGCCCCTGCGGGGGAGCAGTTCTTC. Its translation: CAPAGEQFF.

The sample holds many counts of this clonotype. This chain uses TRBV24-1 with TRBJ2-3, with 7 nucleotides matching TRBD1. This CDR3 contains 15 residues. V trimming: 5 bases; J trimming: 2 bases; junction bases outside the gene matches: 6. Germline CDR1 reads KGHDR; CDR2 reads SFDVKD. The DNA for the CDR3 is TGTGCCACCAGTGCCACGACAGGGCCCACAGATACGCAGTATTTT. Residues: CATSATTGPTDTQYF.

This chain joins TRBV5-1 and TRBJ2-6; 9 bases are a match to TRBD1. The CDR3 is made up of 19 amino acids. Trimming cost V 4 bases and J 0 bases; bases outside gene matches: 11. Germline CDR1 reads SGHRS; CDR2 reads YFSETQ. The CDR3 bases are TGCGCCAGCAGCCCCGCCCGGACAGGGGCCCCCTCTGGGGCCAACGTCCTGACTTTC. Translation gives CASSPARTGAPSGANVLTF.

This clonotype was seen repeatedly, ten times or more. This sequence joins TRBV7-2 and TRBJ2-5, with TRBD1 matching over 9 bases. The germline V gene encodes CDR1 SGHTA and CDR2 FQGNSA. The CDR3 extends over 16 amino acids. After removal of 3 bases from V and 4 bases from J, the junction contained 9 bases not matched to a gene. CDR3 coding DNA: TGTGCCAGCAGCTTTGGGACAGGGAACTCGGGAGAGACCCAGTACTTC. Its protein is CASSFGTGNSGETQYF.

This clonotype was seen only once. Being one base from a much bigger clone, this may be a read error. This CDR3 reads CASSDTNTGELFF. CDR3 sequence (DNA): TGTGCCAGCAGTGACACGAACACCGGGGAGCTGTTTTTT. This sequence joins TRBV6-4 and TRBJ2-2; D is uncertain. The V and J ends lost 2 bases and 0 bases respectively, with 1 base between them. In germline, CDR1 is MRHNA, CDR2 SNTAGT. This CDR3 has 13 residues.

The chain couples TRBV7-6 to TRBJ2-3, with unresolved D. V shed 5 bases and J shed 9 bases, with 12 bases lying between them. CDR1 and CDR2 from the germline V gene are SGHVS and FNYEAQ. CDR3 length: 12 residues. The DNA for the CDR3 is TGTGCCAGCAGCCCCCAAGACACCACGCAGTATTTT. This sequence encodes CASSPQDTTQYF.

There are a few counts of this clonotype. The V call is TRBV12-3 or TRBV12-4, the J call TRBJ2-1; D not resolved. The CDR3 has 14 residues. Trimming removed 0 bases from V and 5 bases from J, with 8 bases in between. The CDR3, as DNA: TGTGCCAGCAGTTTAGCGCGCTATGACAATGAGCAGTTCTTC. Its protein product is CASSLARYDNEQFF.

This rearrangement joins TRBV4-3 to TRBJ2-7; D not certain. This CDR3 comprises 16 residues. CDR1 is LGHNA, CDR2 YSLEER, per germline. Trimming removed 4 bases from V and 2 bases from J, with 18 bases in between. CDR3: CASSPYPRIFPYEQYV. The CDR3 bases are TGCGCCAGCAGCCCTTACCCCCGCATCTTCCCCTACGAGCAGTACGTC.

This clonotype was observed many times. This rearrangement joins TRBV5-1 to TRBJ1-2; D call uncertain. The ends were cut back, 4 bases at V and 2 bases at J, with 6 bases in the middle. The CDR3 spans 12 residues. Germline V lookup: CDR1 SGHRS, CDR2 YFSETQ. CDR3 residues: CASSTDNYGYTF. CDR3 nucleotide sequence: TGCGCCAGCAGCACCGACAACTATGGCTACACCTTC. The complete variable domain, with remaining parts taken from reference TRBV5-1 and TRBJ1-2, reads KAGVTQTPRYLIKTRGQQVTLSCSPISGHRSVSWYQQTPGQGLQFLFEYFSETQRNKGNFPGRFSGRQFSNSRSEMNVSTLELGDSALYLCASSTDNYGYTFGSGTRLTVV.

This clonotype turned up a few times. The V call is TRBV4-2, the J call TRBJ2-3, with 7 nucleotides matching TRBD2. This CDR3 contains 14 residues. With V trimmed by 1 base and J by 4 bases, 2 bases remained unmatched. Germline V gene data show CDR1 as LGHNA and CDR2 as YNFKEQ. CDR3 amino acids: CASSQGTSSDTQYF. The CDR3 region has the DNA TGTGCCAGCAGCCAAGGGACTAGTTCAGATACGCAGTATTTT.

J is TRBJ1-1 and V is TRBV12-3 or TRBV12-4; perhaps TRBD1 as D (6 bases). Trimming left V 3 bases short and J 6 bases short, with 17 bases between. The CDR3 loop spans 15 amino acids. CDR3 bases: TGTGCCAGCAGTTTTAGTTTGGGGGGCACTCCTGAAGCTTTCTTT. Amino acids: CASSFSLGGTPEAFF.

This clonotype came up a few times. The V call is TRBV18, the J call TRBJ2-5; D uncertain. The germline V and J ends were trimmed by 6 bases and 3 bases, with 11 bases remaining between them. CDR1 KGHSH and CDR2 LQKENI come from the germline V gene. The length of the CDR3 is 13 residues. CDR3 protein: CASSHIPEETQYF. CDR3 DNA: TGTGCCAGCTCCCACATTCCCGAAGAGACCCAGTACTTC.

This clonotype was seen many times. The chain recombines TRBV3-1 with TRBJ1-6; D possibly corresponds to TRBD1 (5 bases). The germline gives CDR1 LGHDT, CDR2 YNNKEL (reference sequence). The V and J ends lost 4 bases and 11 bases respectively, with 12 bases between them. This CDR3 is 13 amino acids long. CDR3 region: CASSPQGRPPLHF. In nucleotides, the CDR3 is TGTGCCAGCAGCCCCCAGGGAAGGCCACCCCTCCACTTT.

This clonotype occurred many times. The rearrangement links TRBV5-5 to TRBJ2-3; D is perhaps TRBD2 (5 bases). V was trimmed by 7 bases and J by 4 bases, leaving 16 bases between them. Germline CDR1 reads SGHKS; CDR2 reads YYEKEE (reference sequence). The CDR3 extends over 14 amino acids. CDR3 DNA: TGTGCCAGCGGCCCCCTCGGCGGGTCAGATACGCAGTATTTT. Amino acid sequence: CASGPLGGSDTQYF.

The V and J genes are TRBV20-1 and TRBJ2-5; D not certain. CDR1 is DFQATT and CDR2 is SNEGSKA in the germline V gene (reference sequence). The V and J ends lost 4 bases and 5 bases respectively, with 11 bases between them. The CDR3 spans 12 residues. CDR3 residues: CSAKDRMETQYF. As DNA, the CDR3 is TGCAGTGCTAAAGACCGGATGGAGACCCAGTACTTC.

This clonotype was seen ten or more times. The gene calls are TRBV6-5 and TRBJ2-7; tentative D call: TRBD1 (5 bases). The germline V gene has CDR1 MNHEY and CDR2 SVGAGI. The CDR3 length is 13 residues. The ends were cut back, 0 bases at V and 9 bases at J, with 12 bases in the middle. The chain's CDR3 is CASSYSARVRQYF. CDR3 nucleotide sequence: TGTGCCAGCAGTTACTCGGCCAGGGTGAGGCAGTACTTC.

This clonotype occurred many times. The V and J genes are TRBV18 and TRBJ1-3; D gene unclear. V was clipped by 2 bases and J by 4 bases, with 6 bases between them. The CDR3 extends over 13 amino acids. CDR1 is KGHSH, CDR2 LQKENI, per germline. The CDR3 DNA sequence: TGTGCCAGCTCACCAGGGGAAGGAAACACCATATATTTT. Protein sequence: CASSPGEGNTIYF.

This clonotype was detected ten times or more. The CDR3 sequence is CASSQGAAGQETQYF. Here the CDR3 DNA reads TGTGCCAGCAGCCAAGGGGCGGCTGGTCAAGAGACCCAGTACTTC. This rearrangement joins TRBV7-6 to TRBJ2-5; tentatively, D is TRBD1 (5 bases). Germline CDR1 and CDR2: SGHVS and FNYEAQ. The CDR3 is 15 residues long. V shed 5 bases and J shed 2 bases, with 15 bases lying between them.

This clonotype was counted ten times or more. The chain carries TRBV2 and TRBJ2-1; 9 positions agree with TRBD1. The V gene end was trimmed by 7 bases and the J gene end by 8 bases; junction bases not matched to a gene: 6. The CDR3 spans 13 residues. CDR1 and CDR2 from the germline V gene are SNHLY and FYNNEI. CDR3 region: CASTPDRGDEQFF. The DNA for the CDR3 is TGTGCCAGCACTCCGGACAGGGGAGATGAGCAGTTCTTC.

V and J are TRBV2 and TRBJ2-5; 8 nucleotides line up with TRBD1. Germline CDR1 is SNHLY and CDR2 is FYNNEI. The J segment lost 6 bases and the V segment lost 8 bases, leaving 5 bases of the junction unmatched. CDR3 length: 12 residues. Here the CDR3 reads CASRTGRQTQYF. In DNA, the CDR3 is TGTGCCAGCCGGACAGGGCGACAGACCCAGTACTTC.

This clonotype was detected a few times. The chain combines TRBV4-2 with TRBJ2-7; weak D call: TRBD1 (5 bases). Looked up from germline, CDR1 is LGHNA and CDR2 is YNFKEQ. V was shortened by 3 bases and J by 2 bases, with 14 bases between the two germline ends. The CDR3 is 15 amino acids. CDR3 nucleotides: TGTGCCAGCAGCCAGACACAGGAGTTACCCTACGAGCAGTACGTC. As protein: CASSQTQELPYEQYV.